This passage covers 26 T cell receptor beta chains from one sample sequenced in a study of beta chain features in type 1 diabetes. Which antigens these TCRs recognize remains unknown. Sequencing targeted expressed TCRB transcripts, as all isolated RNA had been reverse transcribed. The method was immunoSEQ multiplex PCR; TCRdb's version includes in-frame clones alone and lacks a portion of them. The table records 640,000 or so clones, about 14% of them present only once. Findings of the study overall: All four CD4+ subsets from Type 1 diabetes patients carried moderately but significantly shorter TCRB CDR3s.

Material for sequencing was naive CD4+ T cells from blood. The source is a man younger than 35 with type 1 diabetes.

This clone has only a few counts. This chain uses TRBV5-4 with TRBJ2-3, with D perhaps TRBD1 (6 bases). Germline assignment: CDR1 SGHNT and CDR2 YYREEE (reference sequence). V lost 4 bases and J 1 base, leaving 10 bases between the germline ends. The CDR3 consists of 14 residues. The CDR3 loop is CASSARQGTDTQYF. In DNA form, the CDR3 reads TGTGCCAGCAGCGCGAGACAGGGCACAGATACGCAGTATTTT.

The genes are TRBV7-3 and TRBJ2-1; D not certain. Trimming stripped 2 bases from V and 4 bases from J, with 6 bases between. This CDR3 is 13 amino acids long. The germline V gene encodes CDR1 SGHTA and CDR2 FQGTGA. CDR3 amino acids: CASSLSEYNEQFF. CDR3 DNA sequence: TGTGCCAGCAGCTTATCGGAGTACAATGAGCAGTTCTTC.

This clone has a handful of counts. The chain uses TRBV6-5 and TRBJ1-3; a weak D match, TRBD1 (5 bases). The germline V gene encodes CDR1 MNHEY and CDR2 SVGAGI. The CDR3 length is 14 residues. The germline V and J ends were trimmed by 8 bases and 2 bases, with 13 bases remaining between them. CDR3: CASALGGTGNTIYF. The CDR3 DNA reads as TGTGCCAGCGCCCTGGGGGGGACTGGAAACACCATATATTTT.

There are a few counts of this clone. The chain links TRBV29-1 to TRBJ1-1; no definite D call. In germline, CDR1 is SQVTM, CDR2 ANQGSEA. Trimming removed 6 bases at V and 1 base at J, with 24 bases between. This CDR3 region has 17 residues. CDR3 nucleotide sequence: TGCAGCGTCCGTGGTGACACGGCGGGGTCTGGGAACACTGAAGCTTTCTTT. This sequence encodes CSVRGDTAGSGNTEAFF.

A remark on this clone: The junction departs from germline at one end; a sequencing error may be responsible. CDR3 amino acids: CAGSRVAGGNEQFF. The CDR3 coding sequence is TGTGCCGGGAGTAGGGTAGCGGGGGGGAATGAGCAGTTCTTC. V gene TRBV30 combines with J gene TRBJ2-1; 11 nucleotides match TRBD2. Germline lookup yields CDR1 GTSNPN and CDR2 SVGIG (reference sequence). This CDR3 is built from 14 residues.

This chain links TRBV6-5 with TRBJ1-1; D is ambiguous. Trimming removed 0 bases from V and 1 base from J, with 12 bases in between. The CDR3 is 16 residues long. Germline CDR1 is MNHEY and CDR2 is SVGAGI. CDR3 bases: TGTGCCAGCAGTTACTCCCGAAAAGGGCCGAACACTGAAGCTTTCTTT. This gives the protein CASSYSRKGPNTEAFF.

The V call is TRBV18, the J call TRBJ2-7; TRBD1 matches at 7 bases. V lost 2 bases to trimming and J lost 2 bases; unmatched junction nucleotides: 12. The length of the CDR3 is 17 residues. In germline, CDR1 is KGHSH, CDR2 LQKENI. The CDR3 is CASSPIPTRQGTYEQYF. CDR3 sequence (DNA): TGTGCCAGCTCACCAATCCCCACCCGACAGGGAACCTACGAGCAGTACTTC.

This clone was seen only a few times. The genes are TRBV29-1 and TRBJ1-3; D call uncertain. V lost 1 base to trimming and J lost 4 bases, with 8 bases between them. Germline CDR1 reads SQVTM; CDR2 reads ANQGSEA. This CDR3 is built from 13 residues. The CDR3 coding sequence is TGCAGCGTTGAAGCCCAAAGGGGAAACACCATATATTTT. It translates to CSVEAQRGNTIYF.

The chain couples TRBV2 to TRBJ2-7; the D is unclear. Trimming shortened V by 6 bases and J by 4 bases, and 16 bases separated the two germline ends. The CDR3 runs to 14 residues. The germline V gene encodes CDR1 SNHLY and CDR2 FYNNEI. The CDR3 DNA follows: TGTGCCAGCAGCCCAGAACCAGTTGGATACGAGCAGTACTTC. Translating gives CASSPEPVGYEQYF.

V is TRBV10-3 and J is TRBJ2-3; D uncertain. Germline-derived CDR1 and CDR2 are ENHRY and SYGVKD. V was cut by 10 bases and J by 4 bases, with 12 bases left in between. The CDR3 spans 12 residues. The CDR3 nucleotides are TGTGCCACGGATCACGGCTCAGATACGCAGTATTTT. Protein sequence: CATDHGSDTQYF.

This clone has just a few counts. The chain combines TRBV11-2 with TRBJ1-2; D perhaps matches TRBD1 (6 bases). CDR3 length equals 18 residues. V was cut by 4 bases and J by 4 bases, with 25 bases left in between. Germline V gene lookup returns CDR1 SGHAT and CDR2 FQNNGV. The CDR3 nucleotides are TGTGCCAGCAGCTCAAAACGACACCCGACAGGAGTGTTCTATGGCTACACCTTC. Its protein is CASSSKRHPTGVFYGYTF.

The V gene is TRBV27, the J gene TRBJ1-1; 8 bases fit TRBD1. This CDR3 is built from 13 residues. After removal of 5 bases from V and 11 bases from J, the junction contained 10 bases not matched to a gene. Looked up from germline, CDR1 is MNHEY and CDR2 is SMNVEV (reference sequence). The CDR3 protein is CASSPNSGGPAFF. The CDR3 region has the DNA TGTGCCAGCAGTCCGAACTCAGGGGGCCCGGCTTTCTTT.

V and J are TRBV19 and TRBJ2-1, with D possibly TRBD2 on 5 matching bases. Germline V CDR1 and CDR2: LNHDA, SQIVND (reference sequence). The CDR3 length is 15 residues. V was trimmed by 4 bases and J by 5 bases, leaving 15 bases between them. CDR3 residues: CASSSGGGRHNEQFF. The DNA of the CDR3 is TGTGCCAGTAGTAGCGGTGGAGGACGGCACAATGAGCAGTTCTTC.

A few counts support this clone. Other DNA sequences in the same sample also yield this CDR3. The chain joins TRBV2 to TRBJ1-1; possible D gene TRBD1, 5 bases. In germline, CDR1 is SNHLY, CDR2 FYNNEI. This CDR3 contains 11 residues. V dropped 2 bases and J dropped 8 bases, with 6 bases sitting between them. The CDR3 protein is CASSERDEAFF. The CDR3 bases are TGTGCCAGCAGTGAACGGGACGAAGCTTTCTTT.

In its sample, this clone was seen a few times. The gene calls are TRBV7-9 and TRBJ2-6; 7 positions match TRBD1. V was pared by 5 bases and J by 2 bases, with 3 bases of the junction left unmatched. This CDR3 region has 15 residues. CDR1 and CDR2 from the germline V gene are SEHNR and FQNEAQ (reference sequence). The CDR3 protein is CASSQQGAGANVLTF. In nucleotides, the CDR3 is TGTGCCAGCAGCCAGCAGGGGGCTGGGGCCAACGTCCTGACTTTC.

The V and J genes are TRBV30 and TRBJ2-5; a weak D match, TRBD2 (6 bases). CDR1 and CDR2 from the germline V gene are GTSNPN and SVGIG (reference sequence). Trimming took off 0 bases at V and 7 bases at J, with 18 bases between the two ends. The CDR3 is 15 amino acids. The chain's CDR3 is CAWSVIRGVRWTQYF. The CDR3 DNA sequence: TGTGCCTGGAGTGTAATCCGCGGGGTCCGGTGGACCCAGTACTTC.

V gene TRBV2 combines with J gene TRBJ2-2, with D perhaps matching TRBD1 (6 bases). The CDR3 covers 15 residues. With 3 bases removed from V and 7 bases from J, the gap between germline ends came to 15 bases. Germline-derived CDR1 and CDR2 are SNHLY and FYNNEI. The CDR3 reads CASSEGRGNIGELFF. In DNA, the CDR3 is TGTGCCAGCAGTGAGGGCAGGGGAAATATCGGGGAGCTGTTTTTT.

The rearrangement uses TRBV25-1 and TRBJ1-1; unclear D gene. Trimming pared 5 bases from V and 5 bases from J, leaving 12 bases between. Per the germline V gene, CDR1 is MGHDK and CDR2 is SYGVNS. The CDR3 runs to 13 residues. CDR3 nucleotide sequence: TGTGCCAGCAGTAAACCTACGGCTACTGAAGCTTTCTTT. It translates to CASSKPTATEAFF.

The chain couples TRBV25-1 to TRBJ2-3; D not certain. The V and J ends lost 8 bases and 2 bases respectively, with 14 bases between them. There are 14 residues in the CDR3. CDR1 is MGHDK and CDR2 is SYGVNS in the germline V gene. The CDR3 DNA is TGTGCCAGCCAGTTCGGCGGCAACACAGATACGCAGTATTTT. Translating gives CASQFGGNTDTQYF.

This clone was found a few times. This chain connects TRBV7-9 to TRBJ2-5, with D possibly matching TRBD2 (5 bases). The CDR3 is 12 amino acids. V gave up 5 bases and J gave up 7 bases, with 11 bases separating them. The germline gives CDR1 SEHNR, CDR2 FQNEAQ (reference sequence). CDR3 coding DNA: TGTGCCAGCAGCCGCCAAGGAGGGACCCAGTACTTC. Its protein is CASSRQGGTQYF.

This clone was seen more than once but under ten times. The rearrangement joins TRBV6-6 to TRBJ2-7; TRBD1 might be the D (5 bases). Germline CDR1 MNHNY, CDR2 SVGAGI (reference sequence). The CDR3 is 15 amino acids. Trimming removed 5 bases from V and 5 bases from J, with 19 bases in between. DNA for the CDR3: TGTGCCAGCAGTACCATGGGCAGGGTATCCGACGAGCAGTACTTC. This sequence encodes CASSTMGRVSDEQYF.

This chain links TRBV30 with TRBJ2-1, with unresolved D. The V and J ends lost 2 bases and 5 bases respectively, with 13 bases between them. The CDR3 contains 14 residues. Germline V CDR1 and CDR2: GTSNPN, SVGIG (reference sequence). The chain's CDR3 is CAWSQGPADNEQFF. CDR3 in DNA: TGTGCCTGGAGTCAAGGGCCAGCAGACAATGAGCAGTTCTTC.

In nucleotides, the CDR3 is TGCAGCGTTGAAGGGACAGGGAAAAATGAAGCTTTCTTT. It translates to CSVEGTGKNEAFF. The chain couples TRBV29-1 to TRBJ1-1; 8 bases align to TRBD1. The germline CDR1 and CDR2 sequences are SQVTM and ANQGSEA. Trimming took 1 base from V and 7 from J; bases not matched to a gene: 5. The CDR3 totals 13 residues.

The rearrangement links TRBV7-2 to TRBJ1-2, with a possible D match to TRBD1 (6 bases). V gave up 5 bases and J gave up 10 bases, with 29 bases separating them. Germline V gene lookup returns CDR1 SGHTA and CDR2 FQGNSA. The CDR3 extends over 17 amino acids. As DNA, the CDR3 is TGTGCCAGCAGCGCGCCAGGGGAAATCATTTCCCTTAGTGACTACACCTTC. Translating it yields CASSAPGEIISLSDYTF.

The chain couples TRBV27 to TRBJ2-3; 12 bases match TRBD2. The CDR3 is 18 amino acids. Per the germline V gene, CDR1 is MNHEY and CDR2 is SMNVEV (reference sequence). V shed 3 bases and J 0 bases; nucleotides not matched to a gene: 7. The CDR3 DNA reads TGTGCCAGCAGTTTCCCACTAGCGGGAGGAACTAGCACAGATACGCAGTATTTT. It codes for CASSFPLAGGTSTDTQYF.

This clone has only one observation. The rearrangement uses TRBV7-2 and TRBJ2-7, with D perhaps matching TRBD1 or TRBD2 (5 bases each). Per the germline V gene, CDR1 is SGHTA and CDR2 is FQGNSA. The CDR3 covers 15 residues. V was shortened by 2 bases and J by 3 bases, with 14 bases between the two germline ends. CDR3 sequence: CASSLRAGTDYEQYF. The CDR3 DNA is TGTGCCAGCAGCTTACGTGCCGGGACGGACTACGAGCAGTACTTC.